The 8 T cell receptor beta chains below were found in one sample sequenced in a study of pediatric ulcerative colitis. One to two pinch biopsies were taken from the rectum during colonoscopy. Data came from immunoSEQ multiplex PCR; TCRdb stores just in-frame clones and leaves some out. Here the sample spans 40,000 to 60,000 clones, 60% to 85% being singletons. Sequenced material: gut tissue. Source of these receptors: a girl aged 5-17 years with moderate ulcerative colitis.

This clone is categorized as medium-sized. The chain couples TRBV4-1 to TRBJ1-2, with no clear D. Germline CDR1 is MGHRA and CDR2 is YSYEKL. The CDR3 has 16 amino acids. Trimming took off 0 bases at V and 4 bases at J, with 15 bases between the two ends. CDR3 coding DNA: TGCGCCAGCAGCCAAGAAGGTGTGGGATTAGGCTATGGCTACACCTTC. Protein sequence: CASSQEGVGLGYGYTF.

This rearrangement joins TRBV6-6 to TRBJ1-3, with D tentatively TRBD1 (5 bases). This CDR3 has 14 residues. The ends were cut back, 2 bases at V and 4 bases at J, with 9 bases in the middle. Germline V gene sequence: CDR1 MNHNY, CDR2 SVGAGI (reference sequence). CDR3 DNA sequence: TGTGCCAGCAGTTACCCGAACAGGGGAAACACCATATATTTT. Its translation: CASSYPNRGNTIYF.

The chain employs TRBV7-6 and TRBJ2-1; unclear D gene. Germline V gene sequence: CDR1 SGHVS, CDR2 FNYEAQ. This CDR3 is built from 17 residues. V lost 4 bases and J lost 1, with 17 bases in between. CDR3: CASSSKFVTRSYNEQFF. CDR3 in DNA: TGTGCCAGCAGCTCTAAATTTGTAACCCGTTCCTACAATGAGCAGTTCTTC.

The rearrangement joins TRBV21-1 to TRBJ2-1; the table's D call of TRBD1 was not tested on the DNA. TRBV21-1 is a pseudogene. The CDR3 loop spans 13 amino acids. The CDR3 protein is CASSKDSYNEQFF. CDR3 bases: TGTGCCAGCAGCAAAGACAGTTACAATGAGCAGTTCTTC.

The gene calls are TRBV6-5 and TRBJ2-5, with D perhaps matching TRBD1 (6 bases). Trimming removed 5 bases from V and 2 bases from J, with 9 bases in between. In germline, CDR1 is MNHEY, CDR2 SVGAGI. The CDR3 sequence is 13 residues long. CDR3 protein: CASSIQGQETQYF. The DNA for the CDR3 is TGTGCCAGCAGTATACAGGGACAAGAGACCCAGTACTTC.

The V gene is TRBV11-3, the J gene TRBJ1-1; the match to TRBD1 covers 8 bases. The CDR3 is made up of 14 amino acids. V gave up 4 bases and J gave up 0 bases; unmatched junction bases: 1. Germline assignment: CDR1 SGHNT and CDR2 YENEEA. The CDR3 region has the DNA TGTGCCAGCAGCTCAGGGGGCATGAACACTGAAGCTTTCTTT. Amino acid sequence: CASSSGGMNTEAFF.

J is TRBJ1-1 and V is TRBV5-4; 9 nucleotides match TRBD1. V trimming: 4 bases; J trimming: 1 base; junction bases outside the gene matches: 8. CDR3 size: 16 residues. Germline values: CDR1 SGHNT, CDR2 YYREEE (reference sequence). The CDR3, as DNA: TGTGCCAGCAGCCTGGAACAGGGGGCAGGGAACACTGAAGCTTTCTTT. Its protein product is CASSLEQGAGNTEAFF. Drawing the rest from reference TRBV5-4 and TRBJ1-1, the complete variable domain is ETGVTQSPTHLIKTRGQQVTLRCSSQSGHNTVSWYQQALGQGPQFIFQYYREEENGRGNFPPRFSGLQFPNYSSELNVNALELDDSALYLCASSLEQGAGNTEAFFGQGTRLTVV.

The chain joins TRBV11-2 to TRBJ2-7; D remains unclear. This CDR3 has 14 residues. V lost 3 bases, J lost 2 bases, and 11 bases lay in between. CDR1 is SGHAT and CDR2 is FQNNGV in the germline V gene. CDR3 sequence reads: CASSFSRGPYEQYF. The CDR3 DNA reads TGTGCCAGCAGCTTCTCCCGCGGACCCTACGAGCAGTACTTC.